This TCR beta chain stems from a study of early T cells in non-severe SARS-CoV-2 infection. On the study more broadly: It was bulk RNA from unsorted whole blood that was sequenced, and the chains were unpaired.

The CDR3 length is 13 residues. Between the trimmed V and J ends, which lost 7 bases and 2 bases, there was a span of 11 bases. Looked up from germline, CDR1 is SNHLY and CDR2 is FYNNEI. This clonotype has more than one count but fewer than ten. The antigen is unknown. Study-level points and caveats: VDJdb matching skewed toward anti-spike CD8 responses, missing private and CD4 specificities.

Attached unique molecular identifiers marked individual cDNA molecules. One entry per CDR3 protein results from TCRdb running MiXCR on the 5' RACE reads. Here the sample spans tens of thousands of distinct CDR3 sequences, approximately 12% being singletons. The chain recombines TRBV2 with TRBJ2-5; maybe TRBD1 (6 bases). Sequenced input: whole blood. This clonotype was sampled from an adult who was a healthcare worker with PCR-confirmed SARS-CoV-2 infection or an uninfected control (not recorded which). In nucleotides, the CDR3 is TGTGCCAGCAAGGGCGGACAGCAAGAGACCCAGTACTTC. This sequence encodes CASKGGQQETQYF.